Listed below are T cell receptor beta chains from one sample, sequenced in a study of blood T cell repertoires in COVID-19. Profiled with immunoSEQ multiplex PCR; TCRdb holds only in-frame clones, not every one. The profile covers under 9,500 clones, with 65% to 90% appearing a single time and less than 9% taken by the ten largest. The material sequenced was peripheral blood. These receptors originate from a human donor in a cohort sampled during active COVID-19. The CDR3 runs from the conserved cysteine through the conserved F or W. Fields, in order: clone size, V gene, J gene, D gene, CDR3 DNA, CDR3 protein. A D gene is named only where the DNA matches it firmly. Clone size is given for some rows only: seen once, a few or many times, or a class if the clone is expanded.

clone size: .
V gene: TRBV9
J gene: TRBJ2-7
D gene: TRBD2
CDR3 DNA: TGTGCCAGCAGCGTGTCCGGGAGGGACTACGAGCAGTACTTC
CDR3 protein: CASSVSGRDYEQYF

clone size: once
V gene: TRBV11-2
J gene: TRBJ2-7
D gene: TRBD1
CDR3 DNA: TGTGCCAGCACTTGGGACCCGGGACAGGGGCTCGAGCAGTACTTC
CDR3 protein: CASTWDPGQGLEQYF

clone size: .
V gene: TRBV25-1
J gene: TRBJ2-7
D gene: .
CDR3 DNA: TGTGCCATCGGTAGCGGAGGAGGGTCCTACGAGCAGTACTTC
CDR3 protein: CAIGSGGGSYEQYF

clone size: .
V gene: TRBV6-6
J gene: TRBJ2-5
D gene: .
CDR3 DNA: TGTGCCAGCAGTTACGGAGGGGATGGGGAGACCCAGTACTTC
CDR3 protein: CASSYGGDGETQYF

clone size: .
V gene: TRBV11-2
J gene: TRBJ2-3
D gene: .
CDR3 DNA: TGTGCCAGCAGCAGCGGACTGCGCACAGATACGCAGTATTTT
CDR3 protein: CASSSGLRTDTQYF

clone size: .
V gene: TRBV2
J gene: TRBJ2-7
D gene: TRBD1
CDR3 DNA: TGTGCCTGCGCACCGGGACAGGGCTTTAGGGAGCAGTACTTC
CDR3 protein: CACAPGQGFREQYF

clone size: medium-sized
V gene: TRBV11-2
J gene: TRBJ2-1
D gene: .
CDR3 DNA: TGTGCCAGCAGCCAACCGGAGTTTGATGAGCAGTTCTTC
CDR3 protein: CASSQPEFDEQFF

clone size: .
V gene: TRBV6-6
J gene: TRBJ1-2
D gene: TRBD1
CDR3 DNA: TGTGCCAGCAGTTACTGGGAGACAGGGGATGGCTACACCTTC
CDR3 protein: CASSYWETGDGYTF

clone size: .
V gene: TRBV18
J gene: TRBJ2-7
D gene: TRBD1
CDR3 DNA: TGTGCCAGCTCACCTGGGACAGGGCTGGACGAGCAGTACTTC
CDR3 protein: CASSPGTGLDEQYF

clone size: .
V gene: TRBV6-5
J gene: TRBJ2-1
D gene: TRBD1
CDR3 DNA: TGTGCCAGCAGTTCCGGGGACAGGGGACTCTACAATGAGCAGTTCTTC
CDR3 protein: CASSSGDRGLYNEQFF

clone size: .
V gene: TRBV28
J gene: TRBJ2-7
D gene: .
CDR3 DNA: TGTGCCAGCAGTTTTACCCGACTAGGGGAGCAGTACTTC
CDR3 protein: CASSFTRLGEQYF

clone size: .
V gene: TRBV3-1/TRBV3-2
J gene: TRBJ2-7
D gene: .
CDR3 DNA: TGTGCCAGCAGCCAGTTGCGGAGCTCCTACGAGCAGTACTTC
CDR3 protein: CASSQLRSSYEQYF

clone size: few
V gene: TRBV15
J gene: TRBJ2-6
D gene: TRBD1
CDR3 DNA: TGTGCCACCAGCCCCCGTTATGACAGGGTCTCACCCTCTGGGGCCAACGTCCTGACTTTC
CDR3 protein: CATSPRYDRVSPSGANVLTF

clone size: .
V gene: TRBV7-6
J gene: TRBJ1-6
D gene: .
CDR3 DNA: TGTGCCAGCAGCCTACAGGGAAGCGGTTATAATTCACCCCTCCACTTT
CDR3 protein: CASSLQGSGYNSPLHF

clone size: once
V gene: TRBV6-5
J gene: TRBJ2-6
D gene: .
CDR3 DNA: TGTGCCAGCAGTTACTCGAGGGTTACTGGGGCCAACGTCCTGACTTTC
CDR3 protein: CASSYSRVTGANVLTF

clone size: medium-sized
V gene: TRBV7-9
J gene: TRBJ2-3
D gene: TRBD2
CDR3 DNA: TGTGCCAGCAGCTCAAGACTAGCGGGAAAGAGCACAGATACGCAGTATTTT
CDR3 protein: CASSSRLAGKSTDTQYF

clone size: few
V gene: TRBV5-8
J gene: TRBJ1-2
D gene: .
CDR3 DNA: TGTGCCAGCAGCCCCAGGGTTACGGGCCCCTATGGCTACACCTTC
CDR3 protein: CASSPRVTGPYGYTF

clone size: .
V gene: TRBV6-5
J gene: TRBJ2-3
D gene: .
CDR3 DNA: TGTGCCAGCAGTTATCTGGGAGTGGCGGCAGATACGCAGTATTTT
CDR3 protein: CASSYLGVAADTQYF

clone size: medium-sized
V gene: TRBV4-3
J gene: TRBJ2-1
D gene: TRBD2
CDR3 DNA: TGCGCCAGCAGCCAAGGTAGCGGGAGGTCTAATGAGCAGTTCTTC
CDR3 protein: CASSQGSGRSNEQFF

clone size: .
V gene: TRBV19
J gene: TRBJ2-3
D gene: TRBD2
CDR3 DNA: TGTGCCAGTAGTTCACTAGCGGACACAGATACGCAGTATTTT
CDR3 protein: CASSSLADTDTQYF

clone size: once
V gene: TRBV9
J gene: TRBJ1-2
D gene: TRBD1
CDR3 DNA: TGTGCCAGCAGCTCCTGGACAGGGAGGGATGGCTACACCTTC
CDR3 protein: CASSSWTGRDGYTF

clone size: .
V gene: TRBV5-4
J gene: TRBJ2-4
D gene: .
CDR3 DNA: TGTGCCAGCAGCCAACCGGACTACTTAGCCAAAAACATTCAGTACTTC
CDR3 protein: CASSQPDYLAKNIQYF

clone size: .
V gene: TRBV13
J gene: TRBJ2-7
D gene: TRBD2
CDR3 DNA: TGTGCCAGCAGCTTAGTCGTTAGCGGGACCTCCTACGAGCAGTACTTC
CDR3 protein: CASSLVVSGTSYEQYF

clone size: .
V gene: TRBV5-5
J gene: TRBJ2-1
D gene: TRBD1
CDR3 DNA: TGTGCCAGCACTCGACAGGGGGGCTACAATGAGCAGTTCTTC
CDR3 protein: CASTRQGGYNEQFF

clone size: once
V gene: TRBV9
J gene: TRBJ2-7
D gene: TRBD1
CDR3 DNA: TGTGCCAGCAGCCCTAGGACAGGGCCCGAGCAGTACTTC
CDR3 protein: CASSPRTGPEQYF

clone size: .
V gene: TRBV6-5
J gene: TRBJ2-3
D gene: TRBD2
CDR3 DNA: TGTGCCAGCAGTTACTCGAGGGCGGGAGGCACAGATACGCAGTATTTT
CDR3 protein: CASSYSRAGGTDTQYF

clone size: medium-sized
V gene: TRBV19
J gene: TRBJ2-7
D gene: TRBD1
CDR3 DNA: TGTGCCAGTAGTTTCGGGACAGAGACCTACGAGCAGTACTTC
CDR3 protein: CASSFGTETYEQYF

clone size: .
V gene: TRBV19
J gene: TRBJ1-5
D gene: TRBD1
CDR3 DNA: TGTGCCAGTAGTGCCCGACAGGGGATCTCCAATCAGCCCCAGCATTTT
CDR3 protein: CASSARQGISNQPQHF

clone size: .
V gene: TRBV19
J gene: TRBJ2-7
D gene: TRBD1
CDR3 DNA: TGTGCCAGTAGTCCCCGACAGGGTAATTACGAGCAGTACTTC
CDR3 protein: CASSPRQGNYEQYF

clone size: .
V gene: TRBV19
J gene: TRBJ2-3
D gene: TRBD2
CDR3 DNA: TGTGCCAGTAGTATAGCGGCTAGCGGGAGACGGCAGTATTTT
CDR3 protein: CASSIAASGRRQYF

clone size: .
V gene: TRBV27
J gene: TRBJ1-6
D gene: .
CDR3 DNA: TGTGCCAGCAGTAACAGGGCCAGCTCCTATAATTCACCCCTCCACTTT
CDR3 protein: CASSNRASSYNSPLHF

clone size: .
V gene: TRBV11-2
J gene: TRBJ2-5
D gene: .
CDR3 DNA: TGTGCCAGCAGCCGACAGTGGGAGACCCAGTACTTC
CDR3 protein: CASSRQWETQYF

clone size: .
V gene: TRBV2
J gene: TRBJ2-7
D gene: TRBD1
CDR3 DNA: TGTGCCAGCGGACAGGGGGCACCCTACGAGCAGTACTTC
CDR3 protein: CASGQGAPYEQYF

clone size: .
V gene: TRBV19
J gene: TRBJ2-7
D gene: .
CDR3 DNA: TGTGCCAGTAGTATCGTCGCAGGGTACTACGAGCAGTACTTC
CDR3 protein: CASSIVAGYYEQYF

clone size: .
V gene: TRBV5-4
J gene: TRBJ2-7
D gene: .
CDR3 DNA: TGTGCCAGCAGCTTGGGATCGGGGGTCCCCTACGAGCAGTACTTC
CDR3 protein: CASSLGSGVPYEQYF

clone size: once
V gene: TRBV6-2/TRBV6-3
J gene: TRBJ2-7
D gene: TRBD1
CDR3 DNA: TGTGCCAGCAGTTACTCGCGGGACAGGGTAAACGAGCAGTACTTC
CDR3 protein: CASSYSRDRVNEQYF

clone size: few
V gene: TRBV11-2
J gene: TRBJ2-7
D gene: .
CDR3 DNA: TGTGCCAGCAACAGGGCGTATACCTCCTACGAGCAGTACTTC
CDR3 protein: CASNRAYTSYEQYF

clone size: .
V gene: TRBV28
J gene: TRBJ2-7
D gene: .
CDR3 DNA: TGTGCCAGCAGTTTATCGGCGGAGCCTGGCTACGAGCAGTACTTC
CDR3 protein: CASSLSAEPGYEQYF

clone size: .
V gene: TRBV6-5
J gene: TRBJ2-2
D gene: TRBD1
CDR3 DNA: TGTGCCAGCAGTTATAGCAGACAGGGTTCCGGGGAGCTGTTTTTT
CDR3 protein: CASSYSRQGSGELFF

clone size: .
V gene: TRBV3-1/TRBV3-2
J gene: TRBJ2-5
D gene: TRBD2
CDR3 DNA: TGTGCCAGCAGCCAAGGACTAGCGGGAGGAGTCGGGACCCAGTACTTC
CDR3 protein: CASSQGLAGGVGTQYF

clone size: .
V gene: TRBV24-1
J gene: TRBJ1-1
D gene: .
CDR3 DNA: TGTGCCACCAGTGATTCAAGGCCGGGACAACTAAACACTGAAGCTTTCTTT
CDR3 protein: CATSDSRPGQLNTEAFF

clone size: .
V gene: TRBV7-8
J gene: TRBJ2-1
D gene: TRBD2
CDR3 DNA: TGTGCCAGCAGCTTGGGGACTAGAGATTACAATGAGCAGTTCTTC
CDR3 protein: CASSLGTRDYNEQFF

clone size: .
V gene: TRBV6-2/TRBV6-3
J gene: TRBJ2-7
D gene: .
CDR3 DNA: TGTGCCAGCAGTCGAAACAGGGATTCCTACGAGCAGTACTTC
CDR3 protein: CASSRNRDSYEQYF

clone size: .
V gene: TRBV4-2
J gene: TRBJ2-1
D gene: .
CDR3 DNA: TGTGCCAGCAGCCCCCTGGGGAGATCCCACAATGAGCAGTTCTTC
CDR3 protein: CASSPLGRSHNEQFF

clone size: once
V gene: TRBV6-1
J gene: TRBJ2-1
D gene: TRBD2
CDR3 DNA: TGTGCCAGCAGTGAAGTCCTAGCGGAATACAATGAGCAGTTCTTC
CDR3 protein: CASSEVLAEYNEQFF

clone size: once
V gene: TRBV6-5
J gene: TRBJ2-1
D gene: TRBD2
CDR3 DNA: TGTGCCAGCAGTTACCTCCCTAGCGGGACCTACAATGAGCAGTTCTTC
CDR3 protein: CASSYLPSGTYNEQFF

clone size: .
V gene: TRBV20-1
J gene: TRBJ2-7
D gene: .
CDR3 DNA: TGCAGTGCCCCTTACGGTGGCGAGCAGTACTTC
CDR3 protein: CSAPYGGEQYF

clone size: large
V gene: TRBV24-1
J gene: TRBJ2-1
D gene: TRBD1
CDR3 DNA: TGTGCCACCAGTGAATCCGACAGGGGGAGTTACAATGAGCAGTTCTTC
CDR3 protein: CATSESDRGSYNEQFF

clone size: .
V gene: TRBV10-3
J gene: TRBJ1-1
D gene: TRBD1
CDR3 DNA: TGTGCCATCAGTGACCGGACAGGAAAGAACACTGAAGCTTTCTTT
CDR3 protein: CAISDRTGKNTEAFF

clone size: .
V gene: TRBV28
J gene: TRBJ1-5
D gene: .
CDR3 DNA: TGTGCCAGCAGTTATTGGACACTATATAGCAATCAGCCCCAGCATTTT
CDR3 protein: CASSYWTLYSNQPQHF

clone size: .
V gene: TRBV7-8
J gene: TRBJ1-2
D gene: TRBD1
CDR3 DNA: TGTGCCAGCAGCCCAAGGAGAGGACAGGACTATGGCTACACCTTC
CDR3 protein: CASSPRRGQDYGYTF

clone size: once
V gene: TRBV27
J gene: TRBJ2-7
D gene: TRBD1
CDR3 DNA: TGTGCCAGCAGTTTATCCACAGGGGGCTTCTACGAGCAGTACTTC
CDR3 protein: CASSLSTGGFYEQYF

clone size: .
V gene: TRBV5-1
J gene: TRBJ2-1
D gene: TRBD2
CDR3 DNA: TGCGCCAGCAGCATCGGGACTAGCGGGATTATGGATGAGCAGTTCTTC
CDR3 protein: CASSIGTSGIMDEQFF

clone size: .
V gene: TRBV5-6
J gene: TRBJ2-7
D gene: .
CDR3 DNA: TGTGCCAGCAGCTTGGATTCCAGCAGGTCTGAGCAGTACTTC
CDR3 protein: CASSLDSSRSEQYF

clone size: .
V gene: TRBV27
J gene: TRBJ1-5
D gene: .
CDR3 DNA: TGTGCCAGCAGTCAAGAGGGATGGGGTCAGCCCCAGCATTTT
CDR3 protein: CASSQEGWGQPQHF